The 5 T cell receptor beta chains below all came from one sample that was sequenced in a study of radiotherapy plus CTLA-4 blockade in lung cancer. Method: immunoSEQ multiplex PCR; TCRdb's copy keeps in-frame clones and lacks some. The sample includes 90,000 to 150,000 clones, about 83% of them seen just once. Sequencing was performed on peripheral blood, taken from a patient treated with radiotherapy plus ipilimumab. These receptors all stem from a human donor with non-small cell lung cancer who had a partial response to radiotherapy plus ipilimumab.

The rearrangement uses TRBV6-5 and TRBJ2-7; 9 nucleotides agree with TRBD2. Trimming took 5 bases from V and 3 from J; bases not matched to a gene: 5. CDR1 is MNHEY, CDR2 SVGAGI, per germline. CDR3 length: 14 amino acids. The CDR3, as DNA: TGTGCCAGCAGTACCCTAGCGGGGAGCTACGAGCAGTACGTC. This codes for CASSTLAGSYEQYV.

This clone has only one observation. The chain employs TRBV6-5 and TRBJ2-5, with a weak D call TRBD1 (7 bases). Germline CDR1 MNHEY, CDR2 SVGAGI. This CDR3 contains 14 residues. V was pared by 6 bases and J by 5 bases, with 16 bases between. The CDR3 reads CASSSIRGAETQYF. The CDR3 DNA sequence: TGTGCCAGCAGCTCGATCAGGGGGGCGGAGACCCAGTACTTC.

The chain uses TRBV4-1 and TRBJ2-3; D is unclear. Germline values: CDR1 MGHRA, CDR2 YSYEKL. V was clipped by 0 bases and J by 1 base, with 8 bases between them. The CDR3 runs to 15 residues. The CDR3 nucleotides read TGCGCCAGCAGCCAAGACGCTAGTCGCACAGATACGCAGTATTTT. It yields the protein CASSQDASRTDTQYF.

This clone was recorded only once. The chain links TRBV30 to TRBJ2-5, with TRBD1 as a possible D gene (5 bases). This CDR3 has 14 residues. V lost 1 base, J lost 5 bases, and 14 bases lay in between. The germline CDR1 and CDR2 sequences are GTSNPN and SVGIG (reference sequence). CDR3 protein: CAWSGGLGVETQYF. The CDR3 nucleotides read TGTGCCTGGAGTGGGGGCCTAGGGGTGGAGACCCAGTACTTC. Full variable domain (remainder filled in from reference TRBV30 and TRBJ2-5): SQTIHQWPATLVQPVGSPLSLECTVEGTSNPNLYWYRQAAGRGLQLLFYSVGIGQISSEVPQNLSASRPQDRQFILSSKKLLLSDSGFYLCAWSGGLGVETQYFGPGTRLLVL.

The V call is TRBV5-1, the J call TRBJ1-5, with 8 bases identical to TRBD1. V gave up 3 bases and J gave up 2 bases; unmatched junction bases: 1. The CDR3 covers 14 residues. From germline, CDR1 is SGHRS and CDR2 YFSETQ. In nucleotides, the CDR3 is TGCGCCAGCAGCTCGACAGGGGGCAATCAGCCCCAGCATTTT. This codes for CASSSTGGNQPQHF.